This T cell receptor (beta chain) was obtained from a study of CD8+ T cells in alopecia areata listed by TCRdb under 2018. Background for the entire study: The treated patients, all with moderate-to-severe alopecia areata, were enrolled in an open-label pilot trial of oral tofacitinib given at 5 to 10 mg twice daily. Tofacitinib was administered for 6 to 18 months, and 6 months of follow-up off drug were then conducted to assess delayed response and recurrence. The study used high-throughput TCRbeta sequencing to examine T cell clonal expansion in alopecia areata, in both the C3H/HeJ mouse model and human patients. On the human side, TCRbeta sequencing was run on scalp tissue and on sorted CD4+ and CD8+ peripheral blood T cells from healthy controls and from alopecia areata patients with either patchy or totalis/universalis disease. Tofacitinib-treated patients had biopsies at baseline and at 4 and 24 weeks of treatment, with a later scalp biopsy in several patients. Scalp clonality was compared among normal scalp (n=4), patchy alopecia areata scalp (n=8), and alopecia totalis/universalis scalp (n=8). The RNA source kit depended on sample type: the PAXgene miRNA kit for fixed scalp, the miRNeasy kit for PBMCs, and the RNeasy kit for mouse skin. Amplification of TCRbeta CDR3 regions was done by immunoSEQ multiplex PCR using 35 Vbeta forward primers and 13 Jbeta reverse primers.

A word on this clone: Its antigen is currently not known. The input lacks base qualities; no much larger clone sits a single base away.

There are 11 amino acids in the CDR3, from cysteine to phenylalanine inclusive. The kept DNA is CDR3 alone, 33 bases in frame from the first base. Per the germline V gene (reference sequence), GTSNPN is the CDR1 and SVGIG is the CDR2. Trimming takes 3 bases from V and 3 bases from J, and the germline ends sit 5 bases apart. The time point label corresponds to: baseline before oral tofacitinib. Lesional scalp punch biopsies and peripheral blood were obtained from alopecia areata patients. After PBMCs were isolated by density centrifugation and stained for CD3, CD4 and CD8, a FACSAria was used to sort CD4+ and CD8+ T cells. Library preparation was by the immunoSEQ multiplex PCR assay. For TCR sequencing, RNA was extracted from every sample and reverse transcribed into cDNA to serve as template. First-strand cDNA was synthesized with SuperScript III using a 2:1 mix of oligo-dT and random hexamers. A synthetic immune receptor repertoire was used to measure amplification bias, and any remaining bias was corrected computationally. The authors processed their data as follows. Raw reads were preprocessed for error removal, and CDR3 was defined according to IMGT conventions as running from the conserved cysteine to phenylalanine. Clonality was computed as 1 minus the Shannon entropy, with the entropy normalized by log2 of the number of productive unique TCRs. Scalp TCRbeta sequences were cross-referenced with sorted blood CD4 and CD8 repertoires so that the CD4 or CD8 identity of scalp clones could be inferred. The source is immuneACCESS, and TCRdb retained only in-frame sequences with V and J called. Part of the clones is not carried over; for the studies checked, unresolved V genes explain less than half of this, and the remainder is unexplained. That table gives V, J and clone size, and the DNA gave D and trimming. Recorded for this sample are 110,000 to 150,000 clones; approximately 51% of them occurred a single time. The ten largest clonotypes hold roughly 0.9% of the sample.

Here is what the overall study found, with its caveats: Unlike mouse skin, where gammadelta T cells dominate, normal human skin contains resident alphabeta T cells that get sequenced too, which complicates analysis of the scalp TCR repertoire. Compared with normal scalp, lesional scalp, particularly in alopecia totalis/universalis, had higher clonality and more expanded CD8+ clones, which suggests antigenic drive. Shared TCR sequences between patients were less evident than in mice, which may be partly attributable to HLA diversity in the patient population.

The starting material was CD4+ T cells sorted from blood, obtained at week 0. This sequence uses TRBV30 and TRBJ1-1; the D gene lacks a confident call. This TCR derives from a human donor with alopecia areata. The nucleotide sequence reads as follows: TGTGCCTGGAGGGTCTACACTGAAGCTTTCTTT. This yields the protein CAWRVYTEAFF.